This T cell receptor beta chain stems from a study of long-term antiretroviral therapy in people with HIV. They ran version v3.0 of the immunoSEQ assay at survey level. The repertoire was sequenced with immunoSEQ multiplex PCR; TCRdb's copy has only in-frame clones and lacks some. The table lists 40,000 to 50,000 clones, roughly 93% of them singletons. United States facilities provided treatment to all participants with HIV. The junction had 13 bases not matched to a gene; V was cut back by 4 bases and J by 8 bases. CDR1 is SEHNR and CDR2 is FQNEAQ in the germline V gene (reference sequence). The CDR3 extends over 15 amino acids.

The chain combines TRBV7-9 with TRBJ1-2; 7 bases agree with TRBD1. The origin of this receptor is a young man with HIV. The sequencing used unsorted PBMCs, collected approximately 9.5 years after starting antiretroviral therapy. The CDR3 region is CASSSSDRTGGGYTF. The CDR3 coding sequence is TGTGCCAGCAGCTCGTCGGACAGGACTGGCGGGGGCTACACCTTC.